Shown below are 13 T cell receptor beta chains from a single sample sequenced in a study of CD8 T cells in ankylosing spondylitis. TCRdb recomputed calls from the 5' RACE reads with MiXCR, one row per CDR3 protein. The data contain over 100,000 distinct CDR3 sequences, about 10% of them singletons. Source material: blood, either unsorted or a sorted T cell fraction (not recorded which). The origin of the receptors is a female donor with ankylosing spondylitis or in good health (not recorded which).

This clonotype was detected many times. The rearrangement joins TRBV5-1 to TRBJ2-3; tentatively, D is TRBD1 (5 bases). This CDR3 has 14 residues. Germline CDR1 reads SGHRS; CDR2 reads YFSETQ. V lost 0 bases and J lost 3, with 8 bases in between. The CDR3 region has the DNA TGCGCCAGCAGCTTGGTCGCAGGGACAGATACGCAGTATTTT. As protein: CASSLVAGTDTQYF. The whole variable domain, filled in from reference TRBV5-1 and TRBJ2-3, reads KAGVTQTPRYLIKTRGQQVTLSCSPISGHRSVSWYQQTPGQGLQFLFEYFSETQRNKGNFPGRFSGRQFSNSRSEMNVSTLELGDSALYLCASSLVAGTDTQYFGPGTRLTVL.

This clonotype was seen repeatedly, ten times or more. The chain couples TRBV29-1 to TRBJ1-2, with a weak D call TRBD1 (5 bases). This CDR3 has 10 residues. In germline, CDR1 is SQVTM, CDR2 ANQGSEA. The CDR3 coding sequence is TGCATCGGGGGGGATGATGGCTACACCTTC. This codes for CIGGDDGYTF.

This clonotype was seen repeatedly, ten times or more. A read error may be the cause here, since a much bigger clone is one base away. The chain uses TRBV29-1 and TRBJ1-2; 8 positions agree with TRBD1. The CDR3 totals 13 residues. Germline lookup yields CDR1 SQVTM and CDR2 ANQGSEA. The CDR3 region is CSVTVDRVEGYPF. CDR3 DNA: TGCAGCGTTACCGTGGACAGGGTGGAAGGCTACCCCTTC.

This clonotype was seen ten or more times. This chain joins TRBV18 and TRBJ2-3; no reliable D call. Germline V CDR1 and CDR2: KGHSH, LQKENI. Trimming pared 8 bases from V and 3 bases from J, leaving 9 bases between. The length of the CDR3 is 12 residues. The chain's CDR3 is CASSPDTDTQYF. The CDR3, as DNA: TGTGCCAGCAGCCCTGATACAGATACGCAGTATTTT.

The chain links TRBV7-6 to TRBJ2-7; 8 positions agree with TRBD2. Trimming cost V 6 bases and J 0 bases; bases outside gene matches: 4. Germline V gene data show CDR1 as SGHVS and CDR2 as FNYEAQ. The CDR3 has 14 residues. The CDR3 nucleotides are TGTGCCAGCAGGTCAGCGGGGGCCTCCTACGAGCAGTACTTC. Translating it yields CASRSAGASYEQYF. Full variable domain (outside the CDR3, taken from reference TRBV7-6 and TRBJ2-7): GAGVSQSPRYKVTKRGQDVALRCDPISGHVSLYWYRQALGQGPEFLTYFNYEAQQDKSGLPNDRFSAERPEGSISTLTIQRTEQRDSAMYRCASRSAGASYEQYFGPGTRLTVT.

Many counts were recorded for this clonotype. CDR3 protein: CASSIRTATNEKLFF. Written as DNA, the CDR3 is TGTGCCAGCAGCATACGGACAGCAACTAATGAAAAACTGTTTTTT. The J gene is TRBJ1-4, the V gene TRBV3-1; tentative D call: TRBD1 (6 bases). The CDR3 is made up of 15 amino acids. Trimming stripped 5 bases from V and 0 bases from J, with 10 bases between. Germline-derived CDR1 and CDR2 are LGHDT and YNNKEL (reference sequence).

Ten or more counts support this clonotype. This chain uses TRBV5-1 with TRBJ1-2, with D possibly matching TRBD1 (6 bases). Germline values: CDR1 SGHRS, CDR2 YFSETQ. This CDR3 contains 14 residues. Between the trimmed V and J ends, which lost 4 bases and 0 bases, there was a span of 10 bases. This chain's CDR3 is CASSTQGANYGYTF. In nucleotides, the CDR3 is TGCGCCAGCAGCACACAGGGAGCTAACTATGGCTACACCTTC.

The table lists this clonotype with many counts. J is TRBJ2-1 and V is TRBV5-1, with D perhaps TRBD2 (6 bases). The germline gives CDR1 SGHRS, CDR2 YFSETQ. The CDR3 sequence is 15 residues long. The V end lost 2 bases, the J end lost 5 bases, and 14 bases lay between the germline ends. The CDR3 loop is CASSFRDWTDNEQFF. DNA for the CDR3: TGCGCCAGCAGCTTCCGGGACTGGACCGACAATGAGCAGTTCTTC.

The chain is built from TRBV2 and TRBJ2-3, with D tentatively TRBD2 (5 bases). V dropped 1 base and J dropped 6 bases, with 5 bases sitting between them. This CDR3 spans 12 amino acids. The germline V gene encodes CDR1 SNHLY and CDR2 FYNNEI. This chain's CDR3 is CASSEGRDTQYF. The CDR3 DNA reads as TGTGCCAGCAGTGAAGGGAGGGATACGCAGTATTTT.

The table lists this clonotype with many counts. The rearrangement joins TRBV6-4 to TRBJ2-1, with TRBD1 identical over 7 bases. Germline assignment: CDR1 MRHNA and CDR2 SNTAGT. The CDR3 has 14 residues. V shed 4 bases, J shed 5 bases, and the junction held 5 bases outside the gene matches. CDR3 loop: CASSVDRAHNEQFF. In nucleotides, the CDR3 is TGTGCCAGCAGTGTCGACAGGGCCCACAATGAGCAGTTCTTC.

This clonotype was counted at least ten times. The rearrangement links TRBV29-1 to TRBJ1-2, with a possible D match to TRBD1 (6 bases). CDR1 and CDR2 from the germline V gene are SQVTM and ANQGSEA. Trimming stripped 6 bases from V and 7 bases from J, with 15 bases between. The CDR3 sequence is 12 residues long. The CDR3 nucleotides are TGCAGCGTACGAAACAGGGATGGTGGCTACACCTTC. Its protein is CSVRNRDGGYTF. Variable domain in full (rest from reference TRBV29-1 and TRBJ1-2): SAVISQKPSRDICQRGTSLTIQCQVDSQVTMMFWYRQQPGQSLTLIATANQGSEATYESGFVIDKFPISRPNLTFSTLTVSNMSPEDSSIYLCSVRNRDGGYTFGSGTRLTVV.

This clonotype has ten or more counts. The chain joins TRBV12-3 or TRBV12-4 to TRBJ2-7; 7 bases fit TRBD2. The V gene end was trimmed by 6 bases and the J gene end by 1 base; junction bases not matched to a gene: 6. The CDR3 runs 14 residues. The CDR3 is CASRPSGVSYEQYF. The CDR3 nucleotides are TGTGCCAGCAGACCAAGCGGGGTTTCCTACGAGCAGTACTTC.

The chain combines TRBV12-3 or TRBV12-4 with TRBJ2-5; 7 bases are a match to TRBD2. This CDR3 has 18 residues. V lost 11 bases to trimming and J lost 2 bases; unmatched junction nucleotides: 23. This CDR3 reads CAFTHLAGEAIVQETQYF. CDR3 DNA sequence: TGTGCCTTCACCCACCTGGCGGGGGAGGCAATTGTACAAGAGACCCAGTACTTC.